This is a list of T cell receptor beta chains from one sample in a study of cytomegalovirus exposure and HLA in healthy donors. Generated by immunoSEQ multiplex PCR, the TCRdb table keeps only in-frame clones and is missing some. In the table there are around 210,000 clones, 79% of which are singletons. The specimen sequenced was PBMCs. Source of these receptors: a man aged 45-65 years in good health and CMV-seronegative. Each CDR3 is given with its conserved first and last residue. D genes are given only for firm matches. Only some rows state a clone size, as once, few, many or a class for expanded clones.

>TRBJ2-1|TRBV10-1|TRBD1|NA
CASSEGQGSNNEQFF
>TRBJ2-1|TRBV6-5|NA|NA
CASTLLEGTEQFF
>TRBJ2-7|TRBV9|TRBD1|NA
CASSLTGGQFGDEQYF
>TRBJ1-1|TRBV20-1|NA|NA
CSATLLTEAFF
>TRBJ2-7|TRBV7-9|NA|NA
CASSLAFSGLTYEQYF
>TRBJ1-1|TRBV27|NA|NA
CASSLAAGGVTEAFF
>TRBJ1-5|TRBV7-9|NA|few
CASSLGGTPNQPQHF
>TRBJ1-5|TRBV7-9|NA|once
CASSLGGDYQPQHF
>TRBJ2-2|TRBV2|TRBD2|NA
CASSETSDATGELFF
>TRBJ2-7|TRBV6-5|TRBD1|NA
CASSYGQAQNTYEQYF
>TRBJ2-3|TRBV7-6|NA|NA
CASRLGRTDTQYF
>TRBJ2-1|TRBV2|TRBD2|NA
CAPPPGRENHNEQFF
>TRBJ1-1|TRBV15|TRBD1|NA
CATSRSWTGNANTEAFF
>TRBJ2-7|TRBV28|NA|NA
CASSPESALVSYEQYF
>TRBJ1-5|TRBV19|NA|NA
CASDITLGYNQPQHF
>TRBJ2-1|TRBV7-8|TRBD2|NA
CASSFGTSGRRRGNEQFF
>TRBJ2-7|TRBV28|TRBD2|NA
CASSFSTSGRFSYEQYF
>TRBJ2-7|TRBV5-5|TRBD1|NA
CASSTLGQSYEQYF
>TRBJ2-2|TRBV19|NA|NA
CASSMAEVAGELFF
>TRBJ2-2|TRBV6-6|TRBD2|NA
CASSTGLAFAGELFF
>TRBJ2-7|TRBV28|TRBD2|NA
CASSPTLVTSGRYEQYF
>TRBJ2-5|TRBV12-5|TRBD2|NA
CASGFTSGQETQYF
>TRBJ2-3|TRBV7-9|TRBD2|NA
CASSQETSGTDTQYF
>TRBJ1-5|TRBV28|NA|NA
CASSLTGFNQPQHF
>TRBJ2-3|TRBV5-1|NA|NA
CASSSGQPSTDTQYF
>TRBJ2-5|TRBV11-2|NA|NA
CASSAGQFETQYF
>TRBJ1-4|TRBV19|TRBD1|NA
CASRRRTGPNEKLFF
>TRBJ2-5|TRBV11-2|NA|NA
CASSFSQRGRGETQYF
>TRBJ2-7|TRBV7-9|TRBD2|NA
CASSLSTSGNYEQYF
>TRBJ1-1|TRBV6-5|NA|NA
CASRRRMNTEAFF
>TRBJ1-5|TRBV9|NA|NA
CASMDTNQPQHF
>TRBJ2-7|TRBV27|NA|NA
CASSLGPSVYEQYF
>TRBJ2-1|TRBV2|NA|NA
CASSGGASYNEQFF
>TRBJ1-2|TRBV7-6|TRBD1|NA
CASSPNTGGLFYGYTF
>TRBJ2-3|TRBV2|NA|NA
CASSLVADTQYF
>TRBJ1-5|TRBV7-9|NA|NA
CASSLVSGGGNQPQHF
>TRBJ1-1|TRBV29-1|TRBD1|NA
CSSGQGNTEAFF
>TRBJ1-2|TRBV5-6|NA|once
CASSVAVGFLTRGQGYTF
>TRBJ1-2|TRBV28|TRBD1|NA
CASSSSGTGGVNGYTF
>TRBJ2-1|TRBV25-1|TRBD2|NA
CASTQLAGVEQFF
>TRBJ2-5|TRBV28|NA|NA
CASSLVTLRETQYF
>TRBJ2-1|TRBV9|TRBD2|NA
CASSVETSSLEQFF
>TRBJ2-7|TRBV18|NA|NA
CASSHSGSSYEQYF
>TRBJ1-5|TRBV18|NA|few
CASSPGLDSNQPQHF
>TRBJ2-5|TRBV6-6|TRBD2|NA
CASSYGGEQETQYF
>TRBJ2-5|TRBV19|NA|NA
CASSPDLRETQYF